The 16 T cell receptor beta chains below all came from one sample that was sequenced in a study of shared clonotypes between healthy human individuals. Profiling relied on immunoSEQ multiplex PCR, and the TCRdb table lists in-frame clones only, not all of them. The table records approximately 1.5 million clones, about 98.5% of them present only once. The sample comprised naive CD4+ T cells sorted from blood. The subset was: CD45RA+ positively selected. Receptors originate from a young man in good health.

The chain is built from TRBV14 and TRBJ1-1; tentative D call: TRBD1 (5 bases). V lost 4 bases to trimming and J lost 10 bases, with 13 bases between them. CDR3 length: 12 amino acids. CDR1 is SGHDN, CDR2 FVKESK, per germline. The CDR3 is CASSPGPGGAFF. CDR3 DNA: TGTGCCAGCAGCCCGGGGCCTGGCGGAGCTTTCTTT.

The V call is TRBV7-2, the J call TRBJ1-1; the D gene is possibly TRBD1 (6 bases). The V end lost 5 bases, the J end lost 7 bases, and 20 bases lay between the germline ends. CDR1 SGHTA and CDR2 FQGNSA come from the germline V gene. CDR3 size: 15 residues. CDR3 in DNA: TGTGCCAGCAGCCTAAACCTAGAGACAGGTTTTGAAGCTTTCTTT. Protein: CASSLNLETGFEAFF. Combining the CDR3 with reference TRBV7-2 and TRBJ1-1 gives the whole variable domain GAGVSQSPSNKVTEKGKDVELRCDPISGHTALYWYRQSLGQGLEFLIYFQGNSAPDKSGLPSDRFSAERTGGSVSTLTIQRTQQEDSAVYLCASSLNLETGFEAFFGQGTRLTVV.

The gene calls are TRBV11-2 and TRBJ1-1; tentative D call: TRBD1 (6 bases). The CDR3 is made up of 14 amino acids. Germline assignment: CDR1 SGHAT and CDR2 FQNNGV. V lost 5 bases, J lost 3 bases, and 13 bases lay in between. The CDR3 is CASSVRGGDTEAFF. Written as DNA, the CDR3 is TGTGCCAGCAGCGTTAGGGGGGGTGACACTGAAGCTTTCTTT.

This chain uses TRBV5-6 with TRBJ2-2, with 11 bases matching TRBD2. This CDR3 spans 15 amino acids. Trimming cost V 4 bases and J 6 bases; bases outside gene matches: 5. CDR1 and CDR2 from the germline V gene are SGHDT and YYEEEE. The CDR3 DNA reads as TGTGCCAGCAGCCTCCTAGCGGGAGGTCCCGGGGAGCTGTTTTTT. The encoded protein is CASSLLAGGPGELFF.

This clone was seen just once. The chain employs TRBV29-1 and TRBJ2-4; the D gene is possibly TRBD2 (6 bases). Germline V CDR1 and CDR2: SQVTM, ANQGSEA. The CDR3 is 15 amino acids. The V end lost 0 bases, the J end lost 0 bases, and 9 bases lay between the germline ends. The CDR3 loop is CSVEERGIAKNIQYF. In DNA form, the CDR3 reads TGCAGCGTTGAAGAGCGGGGAATAGCCAAAAACATTCAGTACTTC.

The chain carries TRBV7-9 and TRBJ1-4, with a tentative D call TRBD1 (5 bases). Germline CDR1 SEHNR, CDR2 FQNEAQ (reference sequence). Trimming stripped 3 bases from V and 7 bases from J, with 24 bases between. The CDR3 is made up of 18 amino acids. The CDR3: CASSLGEPFWGTSEKLFF. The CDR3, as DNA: TGTGCCAGCAGCTTGGGTGAACCGTTTTGGGGGACTTCTGAAAAACTGTTTTTT.

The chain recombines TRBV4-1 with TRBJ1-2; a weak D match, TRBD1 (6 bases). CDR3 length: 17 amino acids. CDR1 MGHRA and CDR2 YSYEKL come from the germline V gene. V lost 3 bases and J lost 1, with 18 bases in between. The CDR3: CASSQPSGDSINYGYTF. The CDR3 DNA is TGCGCCAGCAGCCAGCCCTCAGGGGATAGTATTAACTATGGCTACACCTTC.

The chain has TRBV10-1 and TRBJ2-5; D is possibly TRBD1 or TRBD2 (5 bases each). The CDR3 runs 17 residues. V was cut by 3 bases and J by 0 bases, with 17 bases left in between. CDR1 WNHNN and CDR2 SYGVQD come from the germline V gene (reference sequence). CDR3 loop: CASSDSGPTENQETQYF. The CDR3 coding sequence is TGCGCCAGCAGTGATTCGGGACCGACAGAGAACCAAGAGACCCAGTACTTC.

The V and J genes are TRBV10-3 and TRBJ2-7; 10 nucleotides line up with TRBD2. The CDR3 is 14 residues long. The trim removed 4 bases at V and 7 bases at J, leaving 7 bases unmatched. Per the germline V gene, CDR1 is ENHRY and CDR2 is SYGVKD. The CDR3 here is CAISGGLAGVEQYF. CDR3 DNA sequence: TGTGCCATCAGTGGAGGGCTAGCGGGAGTGGAGCAGTACTTC.

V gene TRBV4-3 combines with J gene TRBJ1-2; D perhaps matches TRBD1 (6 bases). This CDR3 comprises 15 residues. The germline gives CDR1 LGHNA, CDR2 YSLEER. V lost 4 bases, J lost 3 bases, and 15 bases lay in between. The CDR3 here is CASSPRTEWDYGYTF. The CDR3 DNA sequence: TGCGCCAGCAGCCCCCGGACAGAATGGGACTATGGCTACACCTTC.

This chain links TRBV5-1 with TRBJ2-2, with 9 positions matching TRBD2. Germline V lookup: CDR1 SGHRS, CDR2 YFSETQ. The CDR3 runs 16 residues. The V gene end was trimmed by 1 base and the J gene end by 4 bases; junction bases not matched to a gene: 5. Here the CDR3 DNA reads TGCGCCAGCAGCTTGTTACCAGCGGGAGGCACCGGGGAGCTGTTTTTT. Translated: CASSLLPAGGTGELFF.

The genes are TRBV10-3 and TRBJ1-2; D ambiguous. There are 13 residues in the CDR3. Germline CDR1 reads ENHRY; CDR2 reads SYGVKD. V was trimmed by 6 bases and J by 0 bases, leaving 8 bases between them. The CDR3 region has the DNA TGTGCCATCAGACAGCTCCCTAACTATGGCTACACCTTC. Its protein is CAIRQLPNYGYTF.

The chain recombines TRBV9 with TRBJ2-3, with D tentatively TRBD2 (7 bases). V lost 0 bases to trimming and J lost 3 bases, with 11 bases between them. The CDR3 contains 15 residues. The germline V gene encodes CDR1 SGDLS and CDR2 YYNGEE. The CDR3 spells CASSVAGGWTDTQYF. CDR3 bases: TGTGCCAGCAGCGTAGCGGGGGGCTGGACAGATACGCAGTATTTT.

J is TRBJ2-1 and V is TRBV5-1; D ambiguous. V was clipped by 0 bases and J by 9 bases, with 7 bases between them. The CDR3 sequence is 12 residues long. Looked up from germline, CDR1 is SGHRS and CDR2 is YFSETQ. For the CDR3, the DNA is TGCGCCAGCAGCTTGGGTAAGGGTGAGCAGTTCTTC. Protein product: CASSLGKGEQFF.

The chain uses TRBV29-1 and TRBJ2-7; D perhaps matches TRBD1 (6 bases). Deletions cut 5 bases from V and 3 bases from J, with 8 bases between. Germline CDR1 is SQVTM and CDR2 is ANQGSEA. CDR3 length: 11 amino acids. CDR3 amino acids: CSVRQDYEQYF. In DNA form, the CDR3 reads TGCAGCGTTCGACAGGACTACGAGCAGTACTTC.

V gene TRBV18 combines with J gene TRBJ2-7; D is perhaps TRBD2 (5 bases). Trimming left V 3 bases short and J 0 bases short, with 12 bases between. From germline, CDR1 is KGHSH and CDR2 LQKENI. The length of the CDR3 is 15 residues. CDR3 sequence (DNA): TGTGCCAGCTCACCTGAGCGGCAGATCTCCTACGAGCAGTACTTC. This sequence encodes CASSPERQISYEQYF.